This TCR beta chain was identified during a study of siplizumab effects on memory and regulatory T cells. Assay: immunoSEQ multiplex PCR; the TCRdb copy retains only in-frame clones and omits some. Of 65,000 to 85,000 clones listed, 90% to 95% are singletons. Germline CDR1 and CDR2: MNHEY and SVGAGI. The CDR3 is 13 amino acids. The V and J ends lost 2 bases and 2 bases respectively, with 3 bases between them. Sequenced input: CD8+ T cells sorted from blood. The receptor was derived from a human donor in good health. The chain carries TRBV6-5 and TRBJ2-2, with D unclear. The CDR3 is CASSYANTGELFF. In DNA form, the CDR3 reads TGTGCCAGCAGTTACGCCAACACCGGGGAGCTGTTTTTT.